The 7 T cell receptor beta chains listed next were all sequenced from one sample in a study of T cell repertoires in cytomegalovirus infection. TCRdb called the reads again in MiXCR, with one record for every CDR3 protein. This repertoire shows about 360,000 distinct CDR3 sequences, around 18% found once; its top ten account for 7.5% to 9%. The material sequenced was PBMCs. The receptor source for this set is a human donor in good health (CMV status not recorded). Some clones in this sample may be carry-over from other donors' samples.

The rearrangement uses TRBV5-4 and TRBJ1-1; 10 nucleotides match TRBD1. With 4 bases clipped from V and 11 bases from J, the junction kept 11 bases outside the gene matches. The CDR3 totals 14 residues. Looked up from germline, CDR1 is SGHNT and CDR2 is YYREEE (reference sequence). The CDR3 nucleotides read TGTGCCAGCAGCACGCTGGACAGGGGGGATGTGGCTTTCTTT. As protein: CASSTLDRGDVAFF.

The chain links TRBV7-8 to TRBJ2-3; perhaps TRBD1 as D (6 bases). The CDR3 has 14 amino acids. Germline CDR1 SGHVS, CDR2 FQNEAQ. Trimming took off 4 bases at V and 9 bases at J, with 17 bases between the two ends. CDR3 protein: CASSSLEQGATQYF. The DNA of the CDR3 is TGTGCCAGCAGCTCTCTCGAACAGGGTGCAACGCAGTATTTT.

This clonotype was picked up many times. The CDR3 DNA is TGTGCCAGCAGCTTCAGGGTTGACACTGAAGCTTTCTTT. Its translation: CASSFRVDTEAFF. The chain has TRBV7-2 and TRBJ1-1; D might be TRBD1 (5 bases). Trimming shortened V by 3 bases and J by 3 bases, and 8 bases separated the two germline ends. The length of the CDR3 is 13 residues. Germline V gene lookup returns CDR1 SGHTA and CDR2 FQGNSA.

This clonotype occurred many times. The rearrangement joins TRBV7-2 to TRBJ1-2; TRBD1 aligns across 7 bases. The CDR3 is 15 residues long. With 5 bases clipped from V and 5 bases from J, the junction kept 11 bases outside the gene matches. Germline CDR1 is SGHTA and CDR2 is FQGNSA. CDR3 sequence: CASSPGSGQIYGYTF. The CDR3 bases are TGTGCCAGCAGCCCGGGATCGGGACAGATTTATGGCTACACCTTC.

A few counts support this clonotype. The CDR3 sequence: CASSFSGSNEQFF. The CDR3 region has the DNA TGTGCCAGTAGTTTTAGCGGGAGTAATGAGCAGTTCTTC. The V call is TRBV19, the J call TRBJ2-1; TRBD2 matches 9 bases. Germline values: CDR1 LNHDA, CDR2 SQIVND (reference sequence). The CDR3 is made up of 13 amino acids. Trimming cost V 5 bases and J 7 bases; bases outside gene matches: 3.

This clonotype turned up a few times. V is TRBV15 and J is TRBJ1-5; a weak D match, TRBD1 (5 bases). The CDR3 extends over 16 amino acids. Trimming cost V 0 bases and J 4 bases, with 13 bases left between them. From germline, CDR1 is LNHNV and CDR2 YYDKDF (reference sequence). CDR3 amino acids: CATSRDPGLLNQPQHF. The DNA for the CDR3 is TGTGCCACCAGCAGAGATCCGGGACTATTGAATCAGCCCCAGCATTTT.

This clonotype was counted many times. This chain links TRBV7-2 with TRBJ2-3; 10 positions match TRBD2. CDR1 is SGHTA, CDR2 FQGNSA, per germline. The CDR3 has 17 residues. The V and J ends lost 0 bases and 6 bases, in that order; junction bases with no gene match: 9. CDR3 in DNA: TGTGCCAGCAGCTTAGCGAGCGGGGGGGCCTTGGGGGATACGCAGTATTTT. Protein sequence: CASSLASGGALGDTQYF.